Shown below are 23 T cell receptor beta chains from a single sample sequenced in a study of blood T cell repertoires in COVID-19. Assay used: immunoSEQ multiplex PCR; TCRdb lists only in-frame clones, some missing. The profile covers about 15,000 clones, with 84% appearing a single time and roughly 28% taken by the ten largest. The sample was peripheral blood. These receptors were taken from a woman aged 45-59 years with active or convalescent COVID-19.

This clone was picked up one time. CDR3 DNA: TGTGCCAGCAGTCCAAGCTCCACTAGCTCCTACGAGCAGTACTTC. Translating gives CASSPSSTSSYEQYF. This chain uses TRBV27 with TRBJ2-7; possible D gene TRBD2, 5 bases. V was trimmed by 5 bases and J by 0 bases, leaving 14 bases between them. CDR1 is MNHEY, CDR2 SMNVEV, per germline (reference sequence). The CDR3 consists of 15 residues.

The chain recombines TRBV14 with TRBJ2-1; weak D call: TRBD2 (7 bases). The V end lost 0 bases, the J end lost 5 bases, and 14 bases lay between the germline ends. CDR1 SGHDN and CDR2 FVKESK come from the germline V gene. The CDR3 is 16 amino acids. This CDR3 is CASSQDGGGGHNEQFF. CDR3 DNA sequence: TGTGCCAGCAGCCAAGATGGGGGAGGGGGGCACAATGAGCAGTTCTTC. The full variable domain, with the rest looked up from reference TRBV14 and TRBJ2-1, is EAGVTQFPSHSVIEKGQTVTLRCDPISGHDNLYWYRRVMGKEIKFLLHFVKESKQDESGMPNNRFLAERTGGTYSTLKVQPAELEDSGVYFCASSQDGGGGHNEQFFGPGTRLTVL.

This clone was counted once. The chain has TRBV5-1 and TRBJ2-7; a weak D match, TRBD2 (5 bases). Germline loops: CDR1 SGHRS, CDR2 YFSETQ. V was cut by 4 bases and J by 7 bases, with 9 bases left in between. The CDR3 loop spans 11 amino acids. CDR3 loop: CASSRDLEQYF. Here the CDR3 DNA reads TGCGCCAGCAGCCGGGATTTGGAGCAGTACTTC.

The gene calls are TRBV6-4 and TRBJ2-1; 9 bases align to TRBD1. The CDR3 loop spans 15 amino acids. Losses at the gene ends were 6 bases for V and 6 bases for J; bases not matched to a gene: 9. CDR1 is MRHNA, CDR2 SNTAGT, per germline. The CDR3 loop reads CASSAGTGLLNEQFF. The CDR3, as DNA: TGTGCCAGCAGCGCCGGGACAGGGTTGCTCAATGAGCAGTTCTTC.

The sample holds a few counts of this clone. This chain joins TRBV2 and TRBJ2-4, with D tentatively TRBD2 (6 bases). The CDR3 has 17 amino acids. Looked up from germline, CDR1 is SNHLY and CDR2 is FYNNEI. V lost 1 base and J 4 bases, leaving 17 bases between the germline ends. The CDR3, as DNA: TGTGCCAGCAGTGAAGGGGATGGGACTTACGCTAAAAACATTCAGTACTTC. Residues: CASSEGDGTYAKNIQYF.

V and J are TRBV3-1 (or the pseudogene TRBV3-2) and TRBJ2-5; TRBD2 matches 10 bases. This CDR3 is 15 amino acids long. V was clipped by 1 base and J by 4 bases; unmatched bases: 3. The germline V gene encodes CDR1 LGHDT and CDR2 YNNKEL (reference sequence). CDR3 residues: CASSQGLAGGETQYF. CDR3 in DNA: TGTGCCAGCAGCCAAGGACTAGCGGGCGGAGAGACCCAGTACTTC.

V and J are TRBV4-2 and TRBJ2-1, with D hard to call. The CDR3 length is 15 residues. Per germline, CDR1 LGHNA and CDR2 YNFKEQ. Trimming took off 1 base at V and 0 bases at J, with 7 bases between the two ends. CDR3 sequence (DNA): TGTGCCAGCAGCCAAGCACTTAGCTCCTACAATGAGCAGTTCTTC. It yields the protein CASSQALSSYNEQFF.

This clone showed up just a few times. The rearrangement links TRBV5-1 to TRBJ2-1; 8 bases are shared with TRBD2. The germline V gene has CDR1 SGHRS and CDR2 YFSETQ. V trimming: 4 bases; J trimming: 9 bases; junction bases outside the gene matches: 12. The CDR3 has 15 residues. The CDR3 here is CASSIGTSYVSEQFF. The CDR3 DNA is TGCGCCAGCAGCATCGGGACTAGTTACGTCAGTGAGCAGTTCTTC.

The rearrangement uses TRBV28 and TRBJ2-2; D is possibly TRBD2 (6 bases). Trimming removed 7 bases at V and 7 bases at J, with 16 bases between. The germline CDR1 and CDR2 sequences are MDHEN and SYDVKM. The CDR3 runs 14 residues. The CDR3 nucleotides are TGTGCCAGCACCCGCTTCGGGGGTGTCGGGGAGCTGTTTTTT. Translation: CASTRFGGVGELFF.

V gene TRBV27 combines with J gene TRBJ1-5; D might be TRBD1 (5 bases). Germline CDR1 MNHEY, CDR2 SMNVEV (reference sequence). The CDR3 is made up of 17 amino acids. Trimming cost V 5 bases and J 1 base, with 18 bases left between them. The DNA for the CDR3 is TGTGCCAGCAGTCTGCGTTTGGGGGGGAAAAGCAATCAGCCCCAGCATTTT. Residues: CASSLRLGGKSNQPQHF.

The chain couples TRBV27 to TRBJ2-2; TRBD1 matches at 8 bases. The V and J ends lost 6 bases and 6 bases, in that order; junction bases with no gene match: 9. The CDR3 runs 15 residues. Per the germline V gene, CDR1 is MNHEY and CDR2 is SMNVEV (reference sequence). The CDR3 nucleotides are TGTGCCAGCAGCTTCAGGACAGGGTTGGCCGGGGAGCTGTTTTTT. Translation gives CASSFRTGLAGELFF.

The CDR3 reads CASSRTGDGYTF. The CDR3 DNA follows: TGTGCCAGCAGTCGGACAGGGGATGGCTACACCTTC. The chain combines TRBV2 with TRBJ1-2, with 9 bases aligning to TRBD1. Germline trimming cut 5 bases from V and 6 bases from J; bases unmatched to any gene: 1. This CDR3 is built from 12 residues. CDR1 SNHLY and CDR2 FYNNEI come from the germline V gene.

This chain uses TRBV27 with TRBJ2-1, with 8 bases fitting TRBD2. J lost 9 bases, V lost 5 bases, and 12 bases had no gene match. CDR1 and CDR2 from the germline V gene are MNHEY and SMNVEV (reference sequence). The CDR3 is made up of 15 amino acids. CDR3 in amino acids: CASSPSGRGGAEQFF. The CDR3, as DNA: TGTGCCAGCAGTCCATCTGGACGGGGGGGAGCTGAGCAGTTCTTC.

The chain uses TRBV7-9 and TRBJ1-1; 8 nucleotides align to TRBD1. The CDR3 runs 15 residues. Germline V gene lookup returns CDR1 SEHNR and CDR2 FQNEAQ (reference sequence). The ends lost 8 bases at V and 1 base at J; junction bases unmatched: 9. The CDR3 protein is CASRTDRGPNTEAFF. CDR3 nucleotide sequence: TGTGCCAGCCGGACAGACAGGGGACCGAACACTGAAGCTTTCTTT. Supplemented by reference TRBV7-9 and TRBJ1-1, the full variable domain reads DTGVSQNPRHKITKRGQNVTFRCDPISEHNRLYWYRQTLGQGPEFLTYFQNEAQLEKSRLLSDRFSAERPKGSFSTLEIQRTEQGDSAMYLCASRTDRGPNTEAFFGQGTRLTVV.

The sample holds one count of this clone. The CDR3 DNA reads as TGTGCCGGATCCCGGGGTCGAGGCTACACCTTC. Translating it yields CAGSRGRGYTF. The rearrangement links TRBV28 to TRBJ1-2; D is undetermined. CDR3 size: 11 residues. V was trimmed by 11 bases and J by 8 bases, leaving 15 bases between them. Germline V gene sequence: CDR1 MDHEN, CDR2 SYDVKM.

CDR3 region: CASSLGGLGSYEQYF. The DNA for the CDR3 is TGTGCCAGCAGTTTAGGGGGACTAGGGTCCTACGAGCAGTACTTC. The chain joins TRBV6-5 to TRBJ2-7, with TRBD2 identical over 8 bases. The CDR3 consists of 15 residues. Germline loops: CDR1 MNHEY, CDR2 SVGAGI. Germline trimming cut 4 bases from V and 1 base from J; bases unmatched to any gene: 6.

The chain joins TRBV5-1 to TRBJ1-2; possibly TRBD1 for D (5 bases). Trimming pared 5 bases from V and 5 bases from J, leaving 10 bases between. Per the germline V gene, CDR1 is SGHRS and CDR2 is YFSETQ. The CDR3 loop spans 12 amino acids. The CDR3 sequence is CASSGGTYGYTF. The CDR3 DNA sequence: TGCGCCAGCAGTGGAGGGACTTATGGCTACACCTTC.

The V gene is TRBV3-1 (or the pseudogene TRBV3-2), the J gene TRBJ1-1, with TRBD1 matching 7 bases. V trimming: 1 base; J trimming: 10 bases; junction bases outside the gene matches: 3. From germline, CDR1 is LGHDT and CDR2 YNNKEL (reference sequence). The CDR3 totals 12 residues. The CDR3 region has the DNA TGTGCCAGCAGCCAAGGGGCAGGGGGAGCTTTCTTT. It translates to CASSQGAGGAFF.

The chain couples TRBV2 to TRBJ2-7; D is undetermined. CDR1 is SNHLY and CDR2 is FYNNEI in the germline V gene. V lost 6 bases and J 6 bases, leaving 18 bases between the germline ends. There are 14 residues in the CDR3. This CDR3 reads CASRALQAPLEQYF. The CDR3 DNA is TGTGCCAGCAGGGCACTGCAGGCCCCTCTCGAGCAGTACTTC. Filled out from reference TRBV2 and TRBJ2-7, the complete variable domain reads EPEVTQTPSHQVTQMGQEVILRCVPISNHLYFYWYRQILGQKVEFLVSFYNNEISEKSEIFDDQFSVERPDGSNFTLKIRSTKLEDSAMYFCASRALQAPLEQYFGPGTRLTVT.

This chain joins TRBV4-1 and TRBJ1-2; 11 bases fit TRBD1. The CDR3 has 17 amino acids. In germline, CDR1 is MGHRA, CDR2 YSYEKL. V trimming: 5 bases; J trimming: 5 bases; junction bases outside the gene matches: 13. In DNA, the CDR3 is TGCGCCAGCAGCGCAAGAGGGATGGGACAGGGGGAATATGGCTACACCTTC. It translates to CASSARGMGQGEYGYTF.

This chain connects TRBV5-1 to TRBJ2-7; no reliable D call. Trimming shortened V by 0 bases and J by 3 bases, and 4 bases separated the two germline ends. CDR3 length equals 12 residues. Per the germline V gene, CDR1 is SGHRS and CDR2 is YFSETQ. CDR3 amino acids: CASSLDNYEQYF. The CDR3 region has the DNA TGCGCCAGCAGCTTGGACAACTACGAGCAGTACTTC. Drawing the rest from reference TRBV5-1 and TRBJ2-7, the complete variable domain is KAGVTQTPRYLIKTRGQQVTLSCSPISGHRSVSWYQQTPGQGLQFLFEYFSETQRNKGNFPGRFSGRQFSNSRSEMNVSTLELGDSALYLCASSLDNYEQYFGPGTRLTVT.

The CDR3 protein is CASSPGIAGVQETQYF. CDR3 nucleotides: TGTGCCAGCAGCCCAGGGATAGCGGGGGTTCAAGAGACCCAGTACTTC. The chain uses TRBV9 and TRBJ2-5; 9 positions match TRBD2. Germline values: CDR1 SGDLS, CDR2 YYNGEE. This CDR3 is 16 amino acids long. The V gene end was trimmed by 4 bases and the J gene end by 2 bases; junction bases not matched to a gene: 9.

The J gene is TRBJ2-7, the V gene TRBV5-4; 7 positions match TRBD1. Germline V CDR1 and CDR2: SGHNT, YYREEE (reference sequence). The CDR3 is 14 amino acids. Trimming at V came to 4 bases and at J to 4 bases, leaving 8 bases not matched to a gene. This CDR3 reads CASSPSRQGYEQYF. The CDR3 nucleotides are TGTGCCAGCAGCCCCTCCCGACAGGGATACGAGCAGTACTTC.